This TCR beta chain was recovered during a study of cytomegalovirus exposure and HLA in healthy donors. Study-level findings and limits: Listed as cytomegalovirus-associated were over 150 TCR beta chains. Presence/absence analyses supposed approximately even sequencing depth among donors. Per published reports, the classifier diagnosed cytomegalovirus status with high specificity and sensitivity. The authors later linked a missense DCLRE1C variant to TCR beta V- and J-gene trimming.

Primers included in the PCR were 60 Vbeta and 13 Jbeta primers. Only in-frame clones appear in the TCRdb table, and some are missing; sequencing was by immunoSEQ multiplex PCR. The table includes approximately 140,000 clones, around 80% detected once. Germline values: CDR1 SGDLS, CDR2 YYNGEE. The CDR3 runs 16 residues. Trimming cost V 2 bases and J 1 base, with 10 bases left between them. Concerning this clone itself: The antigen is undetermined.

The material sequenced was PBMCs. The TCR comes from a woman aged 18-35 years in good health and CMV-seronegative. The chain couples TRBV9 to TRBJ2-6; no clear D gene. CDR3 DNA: TGTGCCAGCAGCGTTTCGGTCACGTCTGGGGCCAACGTCCTGACTTTC. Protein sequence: CASSVSVTSGANVLTF.